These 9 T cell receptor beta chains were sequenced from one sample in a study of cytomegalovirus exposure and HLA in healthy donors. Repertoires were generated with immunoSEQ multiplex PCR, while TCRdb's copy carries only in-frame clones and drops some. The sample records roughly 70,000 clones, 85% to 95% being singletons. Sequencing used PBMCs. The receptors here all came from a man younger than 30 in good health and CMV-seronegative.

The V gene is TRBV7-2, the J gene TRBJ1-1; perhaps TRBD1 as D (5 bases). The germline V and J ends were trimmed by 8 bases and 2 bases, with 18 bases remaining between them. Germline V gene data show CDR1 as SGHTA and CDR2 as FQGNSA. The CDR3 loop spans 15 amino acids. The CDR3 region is CASFNPGGGNTEAFF. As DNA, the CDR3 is TGTGCCAGCTTCAATCCCGGGGGTGGAAACACTGAAGCTTTCTTT.

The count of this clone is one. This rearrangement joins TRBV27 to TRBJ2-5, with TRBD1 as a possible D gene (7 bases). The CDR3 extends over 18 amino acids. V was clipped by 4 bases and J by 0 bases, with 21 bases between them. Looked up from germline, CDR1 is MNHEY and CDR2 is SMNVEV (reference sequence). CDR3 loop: CASSSAFRQGGDQETQYF. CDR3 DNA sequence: TGTGCCAGCAGTTCAGCCTTCCGACAGGGAGGAGACCAAGAGACCCAGTACTTC.

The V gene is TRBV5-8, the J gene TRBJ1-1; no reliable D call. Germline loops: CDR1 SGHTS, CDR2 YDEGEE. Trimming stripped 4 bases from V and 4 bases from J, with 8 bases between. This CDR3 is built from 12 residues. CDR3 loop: CASSRGRTEAFF. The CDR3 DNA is TGTGCCAGCAGCCGCGGGCGCACTGAAGCTTTCTTT.

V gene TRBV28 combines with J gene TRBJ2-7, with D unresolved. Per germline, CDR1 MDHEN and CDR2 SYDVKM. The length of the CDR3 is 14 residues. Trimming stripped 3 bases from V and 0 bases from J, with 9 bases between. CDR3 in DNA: TGTGCCAGCAGTTTGTTGTACACCTCCTACGAGCAGTACTTC. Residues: CASSLLYTSYEQYF.

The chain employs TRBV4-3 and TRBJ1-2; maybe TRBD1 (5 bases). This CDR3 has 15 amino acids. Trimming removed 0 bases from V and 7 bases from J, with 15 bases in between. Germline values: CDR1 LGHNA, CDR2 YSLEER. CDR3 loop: CASSQEGATRFGYTF. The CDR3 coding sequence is TGCGCCAGCAGCCAAGAAGGGGCTACTCGATTTGGCTACACCTTC.

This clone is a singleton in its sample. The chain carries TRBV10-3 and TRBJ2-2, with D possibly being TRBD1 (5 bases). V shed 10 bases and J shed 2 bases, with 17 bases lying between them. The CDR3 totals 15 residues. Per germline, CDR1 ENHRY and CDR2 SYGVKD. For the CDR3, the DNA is TGTGCCACCCAGGGATATCCCGCCAACACCGGGGAGCTGTTTTTT. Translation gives CATQGYPANTGELFF.

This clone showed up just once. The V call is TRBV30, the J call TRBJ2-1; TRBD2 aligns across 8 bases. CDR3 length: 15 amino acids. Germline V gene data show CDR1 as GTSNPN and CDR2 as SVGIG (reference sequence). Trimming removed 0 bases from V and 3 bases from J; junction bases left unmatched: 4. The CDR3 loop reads CAWSVAGAIYNEQFF. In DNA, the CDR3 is TGTGCCTGGAGTGTAGCGGGGGCTATCTACAATGAGCAGTTCTTC.

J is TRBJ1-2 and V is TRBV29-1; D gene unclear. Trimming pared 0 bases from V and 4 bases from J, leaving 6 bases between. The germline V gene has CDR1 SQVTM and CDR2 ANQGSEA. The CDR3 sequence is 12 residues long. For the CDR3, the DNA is TGCAGCGTTGAAGAAGCCACCTATGGCTACACCTTC. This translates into CSVEEATYGYTF.

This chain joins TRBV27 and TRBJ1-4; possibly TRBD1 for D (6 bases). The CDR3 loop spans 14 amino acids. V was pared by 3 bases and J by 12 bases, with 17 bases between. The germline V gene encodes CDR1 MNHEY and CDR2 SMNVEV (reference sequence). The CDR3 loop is CASSLDSGMWELFF. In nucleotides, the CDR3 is TGTGCCAGCAGTTTGGACAGTGGCATGTGGGAACTGTTTTTT.